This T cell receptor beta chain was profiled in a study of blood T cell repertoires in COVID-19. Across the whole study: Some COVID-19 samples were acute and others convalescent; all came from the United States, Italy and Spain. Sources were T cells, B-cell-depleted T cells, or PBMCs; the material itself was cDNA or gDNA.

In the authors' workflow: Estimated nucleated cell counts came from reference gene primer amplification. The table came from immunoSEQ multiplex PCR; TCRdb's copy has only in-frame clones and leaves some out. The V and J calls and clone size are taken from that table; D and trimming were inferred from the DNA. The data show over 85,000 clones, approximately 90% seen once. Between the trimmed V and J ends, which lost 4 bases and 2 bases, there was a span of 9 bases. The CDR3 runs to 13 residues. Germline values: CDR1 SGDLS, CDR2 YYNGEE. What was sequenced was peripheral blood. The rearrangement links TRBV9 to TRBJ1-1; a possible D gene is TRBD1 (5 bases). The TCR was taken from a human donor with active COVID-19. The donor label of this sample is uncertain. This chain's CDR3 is CASSKTVNTEAFF. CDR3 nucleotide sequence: TGTGCCAGCAGCAAGACAGTTAACACTGAAGCTTTCTTT. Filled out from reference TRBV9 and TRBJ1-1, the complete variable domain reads DSGVTQTPKHLITATGQRVTLRCSPRSGDLSVYWYQQSLDQGLQFLIQYYNGEERAKGNILERFSAQQFPDLHSELNLSSLELGDSALYFCASSKTVNTEAFFGQGTRLTVV.